The next 10 T cell receptor beta chains were all read from a single sample in a study of OX40 agonist ivuxolimab in advanced cancers. Libraries were prepared by immunoSEQ multiplex PCR; TCRdb keeps only in-frame clonotypes and omits some of them. The data show over 55,000 clones, 84% seen once. Sequencing was performed on CD4+ or CD8+ T cells sorted from blood, taken in a trial of the OX40 agonist ivuxolimab. The receptors originated from an adult with an advanced solid tumor such as melanoma, head and neck, liver or kidney cancer.

This chain uses TRBV18 with TRBJ2-6; D is possibly TRBD1 (6 bases). Trimming shortened V by 3 bases and J by 2 bases, and 8 bases separated the two germline ends. The CDR3 contains 15 residues. Germline CDR1 KGHSH, CDR2 LQKENI. The CDR3 loop reads CASSPQGPGANVLTF. CDR3 bases: TGTGCCAGCTCACCTCAGGGGCCTGGGGCCAACGTCCTGACTTTC.

The chain carries TRBV19 and TRBJ1-1; D uncertain. Trimming shortened V by 1 base and J by 3 bases, and 3 bases separated the two germline ends. The CDR3 consists of 12 residues. Per germline, CDR1 LNHDA and CDR2 SQIVND (reference sequence). The CDR3 DNA reads TGTGCCAGTAGTATAGTGGACACTGAAGCTTTCTTT. Encoded protein: CASSIVDTEAFF.

This rearrangement joins TRBV2 to TRBJ2-4; D may be TRBD1 or TRBD2 (5 bases each). CDR3 length equals 15 residues. CDR1 is SNHLY, CDR2 FYNNEI, per germline. Between the trimmed V and J ends, which lost 4 bases and 7 bases, there was a span of 17 bases. Written as DNA, the CDR3 is TGTGCCAGCAGTGTGTCGGGGCGCTCTCAGAACATTCAGTACTTC. It yields the protein CASSVSGRSQNIQYF.

The CDR3 is CASSPGTGSSQFF. In DNA form, the CDR3 reads TGTGCCAGCAGCCCCGGAACAGGTTCCTCTCAGTTCTTC. The chain joins TRBV7-2 to TRBJ2-1, with D tentatively TRBD1 (5 bases). Germline V gene sequence: CDR1 SGHTA, CDR2 FQGNSA. This CDR3 contains 13 residues. With 5 bases removed from V and 13 bases from J, the gap between germline ends came to 18 bases.

The rearrangement links TRBV7-2 to TRBJ1-2, with D possibly matching TRBD1 (6 bases). Trimming stripped 4 bases from V and 7 bases from J, with 19 bases between. Germline V lookup: CDR1 SGHTA, CDR2 FQGNSA. This CDR3 is 15 amino acids long. CDR3 loop: CASSSQVGGLGGYTF. CDR3 nucleotide sequence: TGTGCCAGCAGCTCTCAGGTGGGGGGGCTGGGTGGCTACACCTTC.

In its sample, this clone was seen once. The genes are TRBV19 and TRBJ2-3; D gene ambiguous. V was clipped by 6 bases and J by 2 bases, with 9 bases between them. The length of the CDR3 is 13 residues. CDR1 and CDR2 from the germline V gene are LNHDA and SQIVND (reference sequence). CDR3 residues: CASRLEPTDTQYF. Here the CDR3 DNA reads TGTGCCAGTAGATTGGAGCCCACAGATACGCAGTATTTT.

V usage is TRBV5-1 and J usage is TRBJ1-6; 8 positions agree with TRBD1. The CDR3 contains 17 residues. Germline-derived CDR1 and CDR2 are SGHRS and YFSETQ. The V and J ends lost 4 bases and 5 bases, in that order; junction bases with no gene match: 11. The CDR3 region is CASSDKIPGQDNSPLHF. CDR3 nucleotides: TGCGCCAGCAGCGACAAAATCCCGGGACAGGATAATTCACCCCTCCACTTT. Based on the CDR3 plus reference TRBV5-1 and TRBJ1-6, the full variable domain is KAGVTQTPRYLIKTRGQQVTLSCSPISGHRSVSWYQQTPGQGLQFLFEYFSETQRNKGNFPGRFSGRQFSNSRSEMNVSTLELGDSALYLCASSDKIPGQDNSPLHFGNGTRLTVT.

The gene calls are TRBV18 and TRBJ2-2; D is uncertain. This CDR3 has 15 amino acids. Germline lookup yields CDR1 KGHSH and CDR2 LQKENI. V was trimmed by 4 bases and J by 0 bases, leaving 9 bases between them. The CDR3 spells CASSLGNSNTGELFF. The CDR3 DNA reads TGTGCCAGCTCACTCGGAAATTCGAACACCGGGGAGCTGTTTTTT. The full variable domain, its missing parts supplied by reference TRBV18 and TRBJ2-2, is NAGVMQNPRHLVRRRGQEARLRCSPMKGHSHVYWYRQLPEEGLKFMVYLQKENIIDESGMPKERFSAEFPKEGPSILRIQQVVRGDSAAYFCASSLGNSNTGELFFGEGSRLTVL.

J is TRBJ1-1 and V is TRBV5-1; 7 bases align to TRBD1. Trimming cost V 0 bases and J 8 bases; bases outside gene matches: 10. The CDR3 contains 15 residues. Germline V gene sequence: CDR1 SGHRS, CDR2 YFSETQ. The CDR3 sequence: CASSLGAGGIEEAFF. The CDR3 region has the DNA TGCGCCAGCAGCTTGGGGGCAGGGGGGATTGAGGAAGCTTTCTTT.

The CDR3 DNA reads as TGTGCCAGCAGTGGGGACTTTAGTAGTCAGCCCCAGCATTTT. The encoded protein is CASSGDFSSQPQHF. The chain recombines TRBV28 with TRBJ1-5; a weak D match, TRBD1 (5 bases). V was pared by 5 bases and J by 6 bases, with 14 bases between. This CDR3 spans 14 amino acids. Germline V lookup: CDR1 MDHEN, CDR2 SYDVKM.